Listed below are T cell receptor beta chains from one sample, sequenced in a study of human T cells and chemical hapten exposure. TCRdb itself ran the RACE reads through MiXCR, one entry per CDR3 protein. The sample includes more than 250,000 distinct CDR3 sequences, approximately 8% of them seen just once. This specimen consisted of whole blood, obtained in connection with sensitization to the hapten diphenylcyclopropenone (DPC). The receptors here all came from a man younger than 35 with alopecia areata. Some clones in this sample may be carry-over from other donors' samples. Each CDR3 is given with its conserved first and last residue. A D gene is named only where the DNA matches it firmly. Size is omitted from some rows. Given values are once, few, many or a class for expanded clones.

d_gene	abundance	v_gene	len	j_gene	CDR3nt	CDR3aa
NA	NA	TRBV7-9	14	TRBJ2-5	TGTGCCAGCAGCTCATGGATAGGGGGAGAGACCCAGTACTTC	CASSSWIGGETQYF
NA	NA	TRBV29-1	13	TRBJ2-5	TGCAGCGTGACCCCGGGTCGCCAAGAGACCCAGTACTTC	CSVTPGRQETQYF
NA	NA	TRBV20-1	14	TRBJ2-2	TGCAGTGCTAGAGAGAGAGACCCGGTCGGGGAGCTGTTTTTT	CSARERDPVGELFF
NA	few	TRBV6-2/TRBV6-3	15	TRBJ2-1	TGTGCCAGCAGCCAGGGGACTATCACCTACAATGAGCAGTTCTTC	CASSQGTITYNEQFF
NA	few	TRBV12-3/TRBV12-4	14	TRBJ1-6	TGTGCCAGCAGTTTTGGACAGAGAAATTCACCCCTCCACTTT	CASSFGQRNSPLHF
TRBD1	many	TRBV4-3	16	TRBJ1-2	TGCGCCAGCAGCCACGACGTGGACAGGGAGGTCTCTGGCTACACCTTC	CASSHDVDREVSGYTF
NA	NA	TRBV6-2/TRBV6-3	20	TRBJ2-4	TGTGCCAGCAGTTACCCGCGACAGGCTTTAATTCCGATAGCCAAAAACATTCAGTACTTC	CASSYPRQALIPIAKNIQYF
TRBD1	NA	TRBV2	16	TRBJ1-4	TGTGCCAGCAGGGGGACAGTTAACGCAACTAATGAAAAACTGTTTTTT	CASRGTVNATNEKLFF
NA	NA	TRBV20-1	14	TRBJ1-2	TGCAGTGCTACCCCGGGTCCCAGGGGTGGGGGCTACACCTTC	CSATPGPRGGGYTF
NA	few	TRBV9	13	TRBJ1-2	TGTGCCAGCAGCGTAATAGGAAACTATGGCTACACCTTC	CASSVIGNYGYTF
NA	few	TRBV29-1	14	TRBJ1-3	TGCAGCGTCTTGGTTAAGAGCTCTGGAAACACCATATATTTT	CSVLVKSSGNTIYF
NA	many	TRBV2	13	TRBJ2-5	TGTGCCAGCAAATTCGCCAGGGAAGAGACCCAGTACTTC	CASKFAREETQYF